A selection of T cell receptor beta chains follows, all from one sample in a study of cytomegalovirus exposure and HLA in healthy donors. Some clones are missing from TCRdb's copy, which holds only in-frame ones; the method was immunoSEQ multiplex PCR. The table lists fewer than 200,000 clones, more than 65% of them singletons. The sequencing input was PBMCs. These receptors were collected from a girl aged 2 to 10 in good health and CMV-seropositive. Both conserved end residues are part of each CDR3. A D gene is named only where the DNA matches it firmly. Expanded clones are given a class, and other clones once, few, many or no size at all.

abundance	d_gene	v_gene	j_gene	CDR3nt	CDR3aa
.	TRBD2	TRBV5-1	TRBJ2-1	TGCGCCAGCAGTTCCTCTAGCGGGAGGGAAAATGAGCAGTTCTTC	CASSSSSGRENEQFF
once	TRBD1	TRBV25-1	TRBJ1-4	TGTGCCAGCAGTGGTACGCCGGGACAGGGCCGGTTGAGGGATGGGCTGTTTTTT	CASSGTPGQGRLRDGLFF
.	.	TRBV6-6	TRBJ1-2	TGTGCCACCCAACAGGGATCCTATGGCTACACCTTC	CATQQGSYGYTF
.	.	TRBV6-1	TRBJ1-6	TGTGCCAGCATGCTAATGTGGTCACCCCTCCACTTT	CASMLMWSPLHF
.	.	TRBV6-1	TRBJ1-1	TGTGCCAGCACCCTCGCCAGGGGAACTACTGAAGCTTTCTTT	CASTLARGTTEAFF
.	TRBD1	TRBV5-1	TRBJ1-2	TGCGCCAGCAGCATAAACCGGGACAGGGGCGGCTACACCTTC	CASSINRDRGGYTF
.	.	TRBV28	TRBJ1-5	TGTGCCAGCAGTTTACCCAGGGGCGACTCAAGCAATCAGCCCCAGCATTTT	CASSLPRGDSSNQPQHF
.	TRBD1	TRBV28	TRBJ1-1	TGTGCCAGCAACTACAGGGGGCTGGAGGGAGCTTTCTTT	CASNYRGLEGAFF
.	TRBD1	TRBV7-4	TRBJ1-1	TGTGCCAGCAGCGTAGAGATACTGACAGGGGTCCCTGAAGCTTTCTTT	CASSVEILTGVPEAFF
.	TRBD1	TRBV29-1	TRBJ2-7	TGCAGCGTTGAAGATCGACAGGGTGTCTACGAGCAGTACTTC	CSVEDRQGVYEQYF
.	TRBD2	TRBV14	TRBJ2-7	TGTGCCAGCAGCCAAGGGACTGCCAGCGGGACCCCCTACGAGCAGTACTTC	CASSQGTASGTPYEQYF
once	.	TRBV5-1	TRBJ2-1	TGCGCCAGCAGCGCAGGTCCACGCAATGAGCAGTTCTTC	CASSAGPRNEQFF
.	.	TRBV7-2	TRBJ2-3	TGTGCCAGCAGTCGGGCGAGACTAGTCAATACGCAGTATTTT	CASSRARLVNTQYF
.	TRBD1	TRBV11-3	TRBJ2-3	TGTGCCAGCAGCAGGGGACAGGGGGCTGGGGATACGCAGTATTTT	CASSRGQGAGDTQYF
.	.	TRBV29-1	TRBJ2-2	TGCAGCGTTGGAAGGCAGGGAGGTGCCGGGGAGCTGTTTTTT	CSVGRQGGAGELFF
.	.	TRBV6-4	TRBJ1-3	TGTGCCAAGGGGGTATACGGAAACACCATATATTTT	CAKGVYGNTIYF
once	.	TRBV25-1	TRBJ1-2	TGTGCCAGCAGTGGGACGGGGGGTCGTGGCTACACCTTC	CASSGTGGRGYTF
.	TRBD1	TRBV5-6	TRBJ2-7	TGTGCCAGCAGCTTGCGACAGGGGGTCCACGAGCAGTACTTC	CASSLRQGVHEQYF
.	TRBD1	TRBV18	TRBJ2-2	TGTGCCAGCTCACCGAAACCTGACAGGGTAGAAACCGGGGAGCTGTTTTTT	CASSPKPDRVETGELFF
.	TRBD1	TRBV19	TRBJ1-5	TGTGCCAGTAGTACCACCCGGGACAGGGGTTCCAATCAGCCCCAGCATTTT	CASSTTRDRGSNQPQHF
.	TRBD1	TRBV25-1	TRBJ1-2	TGTGCCAGCAGTGAATTATCCAGGGGGGATGGCTACACCTTC	CASSELSRGDGYTF
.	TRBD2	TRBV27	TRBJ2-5	TGTGCCAGCAGTTTAGGGGTAGCGGGAGTTGTGAAGACCCAGTACTTC	CASSLGVAGVVKTQYF
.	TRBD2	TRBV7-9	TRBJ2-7	TGTGCCAGCAGCTGGAGACCGGGGACTAGCGACGAGCAGTACTTC	CASSWRPGTSDEQYF
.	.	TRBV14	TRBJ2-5	TGTGCCAGCAGCCAACTCCGGGAACCACAAGAGACCCAGTACTTC	CASSQLREPQETQYF
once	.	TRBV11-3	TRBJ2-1	TGTGCCAGCAGCTTGAGGGTAGCGGATTACAATGAGCAGTTCTTC	CASSLRVADYNEQFF
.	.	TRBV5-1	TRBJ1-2	TGCGCCAGCAGCCCCGGTCCGGGGTGGTTGGGCGGCTACACCTTC	CASSPGPGWLGGYTF
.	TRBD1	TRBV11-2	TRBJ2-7	TGTGCCAGCAGCTTAGTAAGGGGGCTTCTATCCAACGAGCAGTACTTC	CASSLVRGLLSNEQYF
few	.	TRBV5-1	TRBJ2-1	TGCGCCAGCAGCTTGTCGGACTTCAATGAGCAGTTCTTC	CASSLSDFNEQFF
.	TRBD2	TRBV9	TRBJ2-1	TGTGCCAGCAGCCCCCCGACTAGCGGGAGGAATGAGCAGTTCTTC	CASSPPTSGRNEQFF
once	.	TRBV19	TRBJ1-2	TGTGCCAGTAGTGGCGGGGGTTGGACATATGGCGGATCATATGGCTACACCTTC	CASSGGGWTYGGSYGYTF